Each of the 30 T cell receptor beta chains below was sequenced from the same sample in a study of blood T cell repertoires in COVID-19 (dated by TCRdb to about 2020). Receptor libraries were prepared by the immunoSEQ multiplex PCR assay. As stored in TCRdb, this immuneACCESS dataset retains in-frame rearrangements with V and J assigned. A fraction of the clones does not appear; measured against another copy, unresolved V genes explain less than half of the discrepancy, and the remainder lacks a known reason. For this sample the table gives just under 90,000 clones, of which 88% were detected only once. The ten largest make up under 0.6% of the sample. Sequenced input: peripheral blood. Source of these receptors: a man aged 60 to 69 with acute or convalescent COVID-19.

V usage is TRBV11-2 and J usage is TRBJ2-1; 10 nucleotides match TRBD2. Germline assignment: CDR1 SGHAT and CDR2 FQNNGV. This CDR3 region has 16 residues. Germline trimming cut 6 bases from V and 6 bases from J; bases unmatched to any gene: 11. The CDR3 reads CASSSSGTSVFNEQFF. CDR3 nucleotides: TGTGCCAGCAGTTCCTCCGGGACTAGCGTTTTCAATGAGCAGTTCTTC. The variable domain in full, completed from reference TRBV11-2 and TRBJ2-1, reads EAGVAQSPRYKIIEKRQSVAFWCNPISGHATLYWYQQILGQGPKLLIQFQNNGVVDDSQLPKDRFSAERLKGVDSTLKIQPAKLEDSAVYLCASSSSGTSVFNEQFFGPGTRLTVL.

The chain uses TRBV30 and TRBJ1-5; D may be TRBD1 (6 bases). V was clipped by 0 bases and J by 7 bases, with 13 bases between them. Germline V gives CDR1 GTSNPN, CDR2 SVGIG (reference sequence). The CDR3 has 14 residues. In DNA, the CDR3 is TGTGCCTGGAGTGTAGGGGGGGCGATCCAGCCCCAGCATTTT. Protein: CAWSVGGAIQPQHF.

The J gene is TRBJ1-1, the V gene TRBV6-5; D uncertain. Germline V gene data show CDR1 as MNHEY and CDR2 as SVGAGI. The V end lost 8 bases, the J end lost 6 bases, and 19 bases lay between the germline ends. This CDR3 is built from 14 residues. CDR3 in DNA: TGTGCCAGCCACAGTGGGGAGTTCGTCGCTGAAGCTTTCTTT. This translates into CASHSGEFVAEAFF.

The J gene is TRBJ2-5, the V gene TRBV6-1, with D hard to call. V was trimmed by 3 bases and J by 0 bases, leaving 8 bases between them. The CDR3 extends over 14 amino acids. Germline V gives CDR1 MNHNS, CDR2 SASEGT. The CDR3: CASSEGRDQETQYF. The CDR3 DNA reads TGTGCCAGCAGTGAGGGTCGGGACCAAGAGACCCAGTACTTC.

The chain uses TRBV9 and TRBJ1-2, with 7 bases matching TRBD1. Germline V gene sequence: CDR1 SGDLS, CDR2 YYNGEE. This CDR3 spans 12 amino acids. J gave up 9 bases and V 3 bases, and 5 bases lay outside the gene matches. CDR3 amino acids: CASSDRQGCYTF. The CDR3 region has the DNA TGTGCCAGCAGCGACCGACAGGGTTGCTACACCTTC.

The J gene is TRBJ2-4, the V gene TRBV27; the match to TRBD1 covers 8 bases. The germline CDR1 and CDR2 sequences are MNHEY and SMNVEV (reference sequence). The V segment lost 6 bases and the J segment 8 bases; nucleotides outside the gene matches: 12. CDR3 length: 15 amino acids. CDR3 in amino acids: CASRITGGSGYIQYF. CDR3 DNA: TGTGCCAGCAGAATTACAGGGGGTTCGGGTTACATTCAGTACTTC.

This rearrangement joins TRBV24-1 to TRBJ2-7; D remains unclear. The CDR3 is 13 residues long. With 12 bases removed from V and 6 bases from J, the gap between germline ends came to 20 bases. CDR1 and CDR2 (germline): KGHDR, SFDVKD. CDR3: CAVKDKRSGEQYF. For the CDR3, the DNA is TGTGCCGTAAAGGATAAACGGTCGGGCGAGCAGTACTTC.

The chain joins TRBV19 to TRBJ1-1; 10 bases match TRBD1. Germline values: CDR1 LNHDA, CDR2 SQIVND (reference sequence). V shed 3 bases, J shed 3 bases, and the junction held 13 bases outside the gene matches. The CDR3 length is 18 residues. The CDR3 region is CASSIVGTGDRGDTEAFF. DNA of the CDR3: TGTGCCAGTAGTATCGTCGGGACAGGGGACCGTGGTGACACTGAAGCTTTCTTT.

The chain joins TRBV4-1 to TRBJ2-3, with D possibly TRBD2 on 6 matching bases. The germline CDR1 and CDR2 sequences are MGHRA and YSYEKL. The CDR3 is 15 residues long. V dropped 2 bases and J dropped 0 bases, with 9 bases sitting between them. The CDR3 DNA is TGCGCCAGCAGCCAATCTAGCGCCAGCACAGATACGCAGTATTTT. Its translation is CASSQSSASTDTQYF.

The CDR3 loop is CASSIQIGLYGYTF. Here the CDR3 DNA reads TGTGCCAGTAGTATCCAAATCGGACTATATGGCTACACCTTC. This chain uses TRBV19 with TRBJ1-2; D remains unclear. Germline lookup yields CDR1 LNHDA and CDR2 SQIVND (reference sequence). Trimming removed 3 bases at V and 5 bases at J, with 13 bases between. The CDR3 totals 14 residues.

The chain has TRBV12-5 and TRBJ2-2; 9 nucleotides line up with TRBD2. J gave up 4 bases and V 9 bases, and 18 bases lay outside the gene matches. The CDR3 contains 18 residues. The germline CDR1 and CDR2 sequences are LGHNT and FRNRAP. CDR3 amino acids: CASKGASGKKVSTGELFF. CDR3 DNA: TGTGCTAGCAAGGGAGCTAGCGGGAAAAAAGTTAGCACCGGGGAGCTGTTTTTT.

This clone was detected once. The V gene is TRBV6-5, the J gene TRBJ2-2, with a tentative D call TRBD2 (6 bases). This CDR3 comprises 15 residues. The ends were cut back, 2 bases at V and 1 base at J, with 8 bases in the middle. Germline lookup yields CDR1 MNHEY and CDR2 SVGAGI. The CDR3 region has the DNA TGTGCCAGCAGTTACGACGGGAGGAACACCGGGGAGCTGTTTTTT. This codes for CASSYDGRNTGELFF.

The V and J genes are TRBV5-5 and TRBJ2-7; D possibly corresponds to TRBD2 (5 bases). The V gene's germline CDR1 is SGHKS and CDR2 YYEKEE (reference sequence). This CDR3 is built from 17 residues. The V gene lost 0 bases and the J gene lost 2 bases, with 18 bases spanning the gap. CDR3 in amino acids: CASSLAYEGAWPYEQYF. The CDR3 DNA is TGTGCCAGCAGCTTGGCCTATGAGGGCGCATGGCCCTACGAGCAGTACTTC.

The rearrangement links TRBV7-3 to TRBJ1-1; D may be TRBD1 (6 bases). Trimming cost V 0 bases and J 1 base, with 18 bases left between them. Looked up from germline, CDR1 is SGHTA and CDR2 is FQGTGA. The CDR3 is 18 residues long. CDR3 in DNA: TGTGCCAGCAGCTTAACGTTACCCTACAGGGCCCGGAACACTGAAGCTTTCTTT. Amino acids: CASSLTLPYRARNTEAFF.

The genes are TRBV29-1 and TRBJ2-1, with D tentatively TRBD1 (6 bases). Germline CDR1 SQVTM, CDR2 ANQGSEA. The CDR3 runs to 12 residues. V was trimmed by 6 bases and J by 9 bases, leaving 15 bases between them. For the CDR3, the DNA is TGCAGCGTGGGGGCTAAAGGGGGTGAGCAGTTCTTC. Its protein is CSVGAKGGEQFF.

The rearrangement links TRBV2 to TRBJ1-2; D not resolved. The CDR3 runs to 12 residues. Germline V gene sequence: CDR1 SNHLY, CDR2 FYNNEI. Between the trimmed V and J ends, which lost 4 bases and 5 bases, there was a span of 8 bases. CDR3 coding DNA: TGTGCCAGCAGTGCACTGGAGTATGGCTACACCTTC. It encodes CASSALEYGYTF.

The rearrangement uses TRBV12-3 or TRBV12-4 and TRBJ1-2; D remains ambiguous. This CDR3 has 13 residues. With 6 bases removed from V and 4 bases from J, the gap between germline ends came to 12 bases. The CDR3, as DNA: TGTGCCAGCAGGAAATCAGATACCTATGGCTACACCTTC. Translated: CASRKSDTYGYTF.

The chain carries TRBV5-1 and TRBJ2-3; D is perhaps TRBD1 (6 bases). V was shortened by 4 bases and J by 2 bases, with 14 bases between the two germline ends. CDR1 SGHRS and CDR2 YFSETQ come from the germline V gene. The CDR3 consists of 15 residues. The CDR3 nucleotides are TGCGCCAGCAGCCGTTCGGGACAACCCACAGATACGCAGTATTTT. It encodes CASSRSGQPTDTQYF.

The gene calls are TRBV5-6 and TRBJ2-7, with a possible D match to TRBD1 (6 bases). CDR3 length: 15 residues. With 0 bases removed from V and 5 bases from J, the gap between germline ends came to 15 bases. From germline, CDR1 is SGHDT and CDR2 YYEEEE. DNA of the CDR3: TGTGCCAGCAGCTTGGTCGGCCAGGGGCAGAACGAGCAGTACTTC. Residues: CASSLVGQGQNEQYF.

This clone was seen a single time. V is TRBV4-1 and J is TRBJ2-7, with unresolved D. The CDR3 has 16 residues. Germline loops: CDR1 MGHRA, CDR2 YSYEKL. V dropped 4 bases and J dropped 0 bases, with 16 bases sitting between them. For the CDR3, the DNA is TGCGCCAGCAGCCCATGGCTAGAGGTTAGCTCCTACGAGCAGTACTTC. Protein product: CASSPWLEVSSYEQYF.

The chain uses TRBV6-1 and TRBJ1-6, with 9 bases matching TRBD1. J lost 4 bases, V lost 4 bases, and 5 bases had no gene match. This CDR3 is built from 16 residues. Germline V CDR1 and CDR2: MNHNS, SASEGT. Here the CDR3 reads CASSGDRAAYNSPLHF. CDR3 DNA sequence: TGTGCCAGCAGTGGGGACAGGGCTGCATATAATTCACCCCTCCACTTT.

This clone was picked up a small number of times. The rearrangement joins TRBV6-5 to TRBJ1-2; 9 nucleotides agree with TRBD1. This CDR3 spans 15 amino acids. V was clipped by 6 bases and J by 2 bases; unmatched bases: 7. CDR1 is MNHEY and CDR2 is SVGAGI in the germline V gene. CDR3: CASSPTGTGNYGYTF. The DNA of the CDR3 is TGTGCCAGCAGCCCCACCGGGACAGGGAACTATGGCTACACCTTC.

V gene TRBV5-1 combines with J gene TRBJ1-6; D is ambiguous. This CDR3 region has 15 residues. In germline, CDR1 is SGHRS, CDR2 YFSETQ. Trimming stripped 0 bases from V and 10 bases from J, with 14 bases between. This chain's CDR3 is CASSLDAGRGSPLHF. The CDR3 DNA reads TGCGCCAGCAGCTTGGATGCGGGGAGAGGCTCACCCCTCCACTTT.

The genes are TRBV5-1 and TRBJ1-6, with unresolved D. This CDR3 contains 12 residues. V was cut by 5 bases and J by 9 bases, with 9 bases left in between. CDR1 and CDR2 from the germline V gene are SGHRS and YFSETQ. Here the CDR3 reads CASRVGGSPLHF. Written as DNA, the CDR3 is TGCGCCAGCAGGGTGGGAGGTTCACCCCTCCACTTT. Looking up the rest from reference TRBV5-1 and TRBJ1-6 gives the full variable domain: KAGVTQTPRYLIKTRGQQVTLSCSPISGHRSVSWYQQTPGQGLQFLFEYFSETQRNKGNFPGRFSGRQFSNSRSEMNVSTLELGDSALYLCASRVGGSPLHFGNGTRLTVT.

The rearrangement joins TRBV29-1 to TRBJ2-7, with TRBD1 identical over 8 bases. The CDR3 is made up of 14 amino acids. V was clipped by 1 base and J by 0 bases; unmatched bases: 2. Germline V CDR1 and CDR2: SQVTM, ANQGSEA. CDR3 coding DNA: TGCAGCGTTGAAGGGGACAGGAGCTCCTACGAGCAGTACTTC. It is translated as CSVEGDRSSYEQYF.

This clone was detected only a few times. This rearrangement joins TRBV25-1 to TRBJ1-2; D remains unclear. The CDR3 length is 13 residues. With 2 bases removed from V and 7 bases from J, the gap between germline ends came to 11 bases. In germline, CDR1 is MGHDK, CDR2 SYGVNS. The CDR3 sequence: CASSESGGRGYTF. The CDR3 nucleotides are TGTGCCAGCAGTGAAAGTGGTGGCCGTGGCTACACCTTC.

V is TRBV6-5 and J is TRBJ2-2, with D possibly being TRBD2 (5 bases). Germline V gene data show CDR1 as MNHEY and CDR2 as SVGAGI. The CDR3 is 14 residues long. The ends were cut back, 2 bases at V and 4 bases at J, with 8 bases in the middle. CDR3 loop: CASSYEAVTGELFF. DNA of the CDR3: TGTGCCAGCAGTTACGAAGCGGTCACCGGGGAGCTGTTTTTT.

The count of this clone is one. The chain has TRBV6-2 or TRBV6-3 and TRBJ1-3; D remains ambiguous. This CDR3 is built from 14 residues. Germline CDR1 is MNHEY and CDR2 is SVGEGT. The V end lost 2 bases, the J end lost 6 bases, and 11 bases lay between the germline ends. CDR3 DNA: TGTGCCAGCAGTTACAGTGAGCTGAAAAACACCATATATTTT. This gives the protein CASSYSELKNTIYF.

This chain connects TRBV5-1 to TRBJ1-6; no clear D gene. CDR3 size: 15 residues. Germline V lookup: CDR1 SGHRS, CDR2 YFSETQ. V shed 0 bases and J shed 6 bases, with 10 bases lying between them. The chain's CDR3 is CASSLVGLGNSPLHF. The CDR3 DNA is TGCGCCAGCAGCTTGGTTGGCCTTGGTAATTCACCCCTCCACTTT.

V and J are TRBV12-3 or TRBV12-4 and TRBJ2-2; tentatively, D is TRBD2 (5 bases). This CDR3 spans 13 amino acids. Trimming left V 6 bases short and J 2 bases short, with 7 bases between. The CDR3 bases are TGTGCCAGCAGCCTAGCTAACACCGGGGAGCTGTTTTTT. Amino acid sequence: CASSLANTGELFF.